One sample yielded the 29 T cell receptor beta chains listed below, sequenced in a study of molecular identifiers for immune sequencing clone quantification. Using its own MiXCR run on the PCR reads, TCRdb lists one record per CDR3 protein. The data hold about 510,000 distinct CDR3 sequences, with roughly 23% observed a single time. The material sequenced was naive CD8+ T cells from blood, with Jurkat cell RNA spiked in. The subset was: FACS-sorted CD8+CD4-CCR7+CD45RA+ naive T cells. These receptors came from a human donor in good health. Some libraries in this study had Jurkat cell RNA spiked in.

This clonotype was counted between two and nine times. The chain carries TRBV12-3 or TRBV12-4 and TRBJ2-1; D unresolved. The CDR3 covers 13 residues. Trimming stripped 6 bases from V and 7 bases from J, with 13 bases between. In nucleotides, the CDR3 is TGTGCCAGCAGCCTCTCCCTGGGGAATGAGCAGTTCTTC. Protein sequence: CASSLSLGNEQFF.

This clonotype has only a few counts. The chain employs TRBV12-3 or TRBV12-4 and TRBJ2-3; 10 nucleotides match TRBD1. This CDR3 region has 16 residues. The V segment lost 6 bases and the J segment 4 bases; nucleotides outside the gene matches: 10. CDR3: CASSSPWDRGADTQYF. Written as DNA, the CDR3 is TGTGCCAGCAGCTCGCCCTGGGACAGGGGAGCAGATACGCAGTATTTT.

As regards this clonotype: An end of the junction differs from the germline gene, which may be a read error. This chain uses TRBV10-1 with TRBJ2-6; a possible D gene is TRBD1 (5 bases). Per germline, CDR1 WNHNN and CDR2 SYGVQD (reference sequence). The CDR3 spans 13 residues. The CDR3 DNA reads as TGCGCCAGCATGCCATCTGGGGCCAACATCCTGACTTTC. This codes for CASMPSGANILTF.

This clonotype was counted many times. The V call is TRBV6-6, the J call TRBJ2-5; 11 bases match TRBD1. V trimming: 7 bases; J trimming: 4 bases; junction bases outside the gene matches: 8. The length of the CDR3 is 15 residues. CDR1 is MNHNY, CDR2 SVGAGI, per germline (reference sequence). CDR3 protein: CASIPTGQGAETQYF. The CDR3 DNA follows: TGTGCCAGCATTCCAACAGGACAGGGGGCAGAGACCCAGTACTTC.

This clonotype was recorded many times. This chain links TRBV12-3 or TRBV12-4 with TRBJ2-7, with 8 bases aligning to TRBD1. CDR3 length: 15 amino acids. Unmatched junction bases numbered 12, after V lost 5 bases and J lost 6 bases. CDR3 loop: CASSPTPQGAFEQYF. DNA of the CDR3: TGTGCCAGCAGTCCGACCCCGCAGGGGGCGTTCGAGCAGTACTTC.

This clonotype was counted ten times or more. As DNA, the CDR3 is TGCAGTGCACTCACGGGGACTAGCATCTACGAGCAGTACTTC. Translation gives CSALTGTSIYEQYF. The rearrangement uses TRBV20-1 and TRBJ2-7; 9 bases agree with TRBD2. The CDR3 spans 14 residues. J gave up 3 bases and V 6 bases, and 9 bases lay outside the gene matches. Germline loops: CDR1 DFQATT, CDR2 SNEGSKA (reference sequence).

This clonotype is a singleton in its sample. The V call is TRBV29-1, the J call TRBJ2-7; 9 bases agree with TRBD1. With V trimmed by 2 bases and J by 3 bases, 8 bases remained unmatched. Germline CDR1 is SQVTM and CDR2 is ANQGSEA. The CDR3 sequence is 15 residues long. The CDR3 region is CSVELGTGLVYEQYF. CDR3 nucleotides: TGCAGCGTTGAACTGGGGACAGGGCTTGTCTACGAGCAGTACTTC.

In its sample, this clonotype was seen many times. V usage is TRBV6-2 or TRBV6-3 and J usage is TRBJ1-5, with 7 bases lining up with TRBD1. CDR3 size: 13 residues. In germline, CDR1 is MNHEY, CDR2 SVGEGT. V was clipped by 11 bases and J by 5 bases; unmatched bases: 9. CDR3 coding DNA: TGTGCCGCCCACGGGACAGAGTATCAGCCCCAGCATTTT. It encodes CAAHGTEYQPQHF.

This clonotype was observed at least ten times. The rearrangement links TRBV7-9 to TRBJ2-7; D is perhaps TRBD2 (8 bases). V was shortened by 3 bases and J by 1 base, with 22 bases between the two germline ends. Germline assignment: CDR1 SEHNR and CDR2 FQNEAQ (reference sequence). The CDR3 sequence is 18 residues long. The CDR3 nucleotides are TGTGCCAGCAGCTTGAGGGACAGCCGGGAGGGCCGTTCCTACGAGCAGTACTTC. Residues: CASSLRDSREGRSYEQYF.

Worth noting for this clonotype: A much larger clone lies a single base off, so this may be a read error. The V call is TRBV9, the J call TRBJ1-1; TRBD1 aligns across 9 bases. The germline CDR1 and CDR2 sequences are SGDLS and YYNGEE. CDR3 length equals 13 residues. CDR3 DNA: TGTGCCGGCAGTGCACAGGGGGCCCCTGGGGCTTTCTTT. This encodes CAGSAQGAPGAFF.

The chain couples TRBV21-1 to TRBJ1-5. TRBV21-1 is a pseudogene locus. This CDR3 contains 15 residues. The CDR3 reads CTSSKGRWGWQPQHF. The CDR3 DNA reads as TGTACCAGCAGCAAAGGGCGGTGGGGATGGCAGCCCCAGCATTTT.

This clonotype turned up a few times. V usage is TRBV20-1 and J usage is TRBJ2-1; unclear D gene. CDR1 DFQATT and CDR2 SNEGSKA come from the germline V gene (reference sequence). CDR3 length: 17 residues. V was cut by 3 bases and J by 1 base, with 19 bases left in between. The CDR3 DNA reads TGCAGTGCTAGTTTGAGCGTACGGCGGATGTCCTACAATGAGCAGTTCTTC. Protein sequence: CSASLSVRRMSYNEQFF.

The CDR3 nucleotides read TGTGCCAGCGATGGGGGCTCGAGCACAGATACGCAGTATTTT. Its protein is CASDGGSSTDTQYF. V gene TRBV7-6 combines with J gene TRBJ2-3, with D perhaps matching TRBD1 (6 bases). Trimming shortened V by 8 bases and J by 0 bases, and 12 bases separated the two germline ends. Germline CDR1 reads SGHVS; CDR2 reads FNYEAQ. The CDR3 has 14 residues. The whole variable domain, remainder taken from reference TRBV7-6 and TRBJ2-3, is GAGVSQSPRYKVTKRGQDVALRCDPISGHVSLYWYRQALGQGPEFLTYFNYEAQQDKSGLPNDRFSAERPEGSISTLTIQRTEQRDSAMYRCASDGGSSTDTQYFGPGTRLTVL.

This clonotype appeared many times. The chain carries TRBV12-3 or TRBV12-4 and TRBJ2-3, with 8 bases aligning to TRBD2. This CDR3 is built from 15 residues. After removal of 5 bases from V and 0 bases from J, the junction contained 4 bases not matched to a gene. The CDR3 nucleotides are TGTGCCAGCAGTCCCGCTAGCGGGAGCACAGATACGCAGTATTTT. Amino acids: CASSPASGSTDTQYF.

Many counts were recorded for this clonotype. J is TRBJ2-3 and V is TRBV29-1, with TRBD1 identical over 8 bases. Germline CDR1 SQVTM, CDR2 ANQGSEA. The CDR3 runs 13 residues. V lost 1 base to trimming and J lost 6 bases; unmatched junction nucleotides: 3. CDR3 DNA: TGCAGCGTTGAAGGGGACAGGTTGGATACGCAGTATTTT. This gives the protein CSVEGDRLDTQYF.

This clonotype occurred a few times. Just one base apart from a much larger clone, this may be a read error. V gene TRBV29-1 combines with J gene TRBJ1-1; a possible D gene is TRBD1 (5 bases). Germline assignment: CDR1 SQVTM and CDR2 ANQGSEA. The CDR3 extends over 13 amino acids. The CDR3 DNA follows: TGCAGCTCCGGGGAGGGACCGAACAATGAAGCTTTCTTT. Protein sequence: CSSGEGPNNEAFF. Filled out from reference TRBV29-1 and TRBJ1-1, the complete variable domain reads SAVISQKPSRDICQRGTSLTIQCQVDSQVTMMFWYRQQPGQSLTLIATANQGSEATYESGFVIDKFPISRPNLTFSTLTVSNMSPEDSSIYLCSSGEGPNNEAFFGQGTRLTVV.

Note on this clonotype: A much larger clone is a single base away; this may be a read error. V and J are TRBV7-9 and TRBJ2-3; 7 bases align to TRBD2. This CDR3 contains 15 residues. Germline lookup yields CDR1 SEHNR and CDR2 FQNEAQ (reference sequence). The CDR3 region has the DNA TGTGCCAGCAGACCCCCGGGACTATCCACAGATGCGCAGTATTTT. It encodes CASRPPGLSTDAQYF. Drawing the rest from reference TRBV7-9 and TRBJ2-3, the complete variable domain is DTGVSQNPRHKITKRGQNVTFRCDPISEHNRLYWYRQTLGQGPEFLTYFQNEAQLEKSRLLSDRFSAERPKGSFSTLEIQRTEQGDSAMYLCASRPPGLSTDAQYFGPGTRLTVL.

As for this clonotype: A read error is possible here, since a much larger clone lies one base away. The chain recombines TRBV9 with TRBJ2-7; D is unresolved. Germline V gene lookup returns CDR1 SGDLS and CDR2 YYNGEE. Trimming stripped 3 bases from V and 5 bases from J, with 12 bases between. CDR3 length: 13 residues. The chain's CDR3 is CASSAGPNDEQYF. In nucleotides, the CDR3 is TGTGCCAGCAGCGCCGGACCGAACGACGAGCAGTACTTC.

The V call is TRBV2, the J call TRBJ2-7; 11 positions match TRBD2. J gave up 6 bases and V 6 bases, and 10 bases lay outside the gene matches. CDR1 and CDR2 from the germline V gene are SNHLY and FYNNEI. This CDR3 has 15 amino acids. The CDR3 spells CASRATSGTLGEQYF. The CDR3 region has the DNA TGTGCCAGCAGGGCGACTAGCGGGACTCTTGGCGAGCAGTACTTC.

The table lists this clonotype with a few counts. V is TRBV21-1 and J is TRBJ1-4. TRBV21-1 represents a pseudogene. The CDR3 consists of 14 residues. CDR3 residues: CASSNAVVCEKLFF. The CDR3 DNA sequence: TGTGCCAGCAGCAATGCAGTGGTGTGTGAAAAACTGTTTTTT.

The chain combines TRBV3-1 with TRBJ1-1; no definite D call. The CDR3 runs 14 residues. V lost 3 bases to trimming and J lost 1 base, with 9 bases between them. Germline assignment: CDR1 LGHDT and CDR2 YNNKEL (reference sequence). CDR3 loop: CASSQFGRNTEAFF. The CDR3 nucleotides are TGTGCCAGCAGCCAGTTTGGACGGAACACTGAAGCTTTCTTT. Combining the CDR3 with reference TRBV3-1 and TRBJ1-1 gives the whole variable domain DTAVSQTPKYLVTQMGNDKSIKCEQNLGHDTMYWYKQDSKKFLKIMFSYNNKELIINETVPNRFSPKSPDKAHLNLHINSLELGDSAVYFCASSQFGRNTEAFFGQGTRLTVV.

This clonotype came up many times. The rearrangement uses TRBV4-3 and TRBJ2-3; 9 bases are shared with TRBD1. Trimming removed 3 bases from V and 4 bases from J; junction bases left unmatched: 5. Germline V lookup: CDR1 LGHNA, CDR2 YSLEER. The CDR3 is 15 amino acids. CDR3 sequence (DNA): TGCGCCAGCAGCCACCGGGACAGGGATGCAGATACGCAGTATTTT. Protein sequence: CASSHRDRDADTQYF.

This clonotype appeared a few times. This sequence joins TRBV4-1 and TRBJ1-3; TRBD1 aligns across 10 bases. CDR1 and CDR2 from the germline V gene are MGHRA and YSYEKL. This CDR3 contains 16 residues. V shed 2 bases and J 8 bases; nucleotides not matched to a gene: 9. The CDR3 nucleotides read TGCGCCAGCAGCCAATCCGGGACAGGGGCTTGGGACACCATATATTTT. This sequence encodes CASSQSGTGAWDTIYF.

This clonotype has more than one count but fewer than ten. The J gene is TRBJ1-4, the V gene TRBV6-2 or TRBV6-3; tentative D call: TRBD1 (5 bases). V shed 4 bases and J shed 0 bases, with 15 bases lying between them. The CDR3 loop spans 17 amino acids. Germline CDR1 and CDR2: MNHEY and SVGEGT. CDR3 coding DNA: TGTGCCAGCAGTTCCCCAGGGCCCACGACAACTAATGAAAAACTGTTTTTT. Translated, it gives CASSSPGPTTTNEKLFF.

V is TRBV19 and J is TRBJ2-2; D is tentatively TRBD1 or TRBD2 (5 bases each). CDR1 LNHDA and CDR2 SQIVND come from the germline V gene (reference sequence). This CDR3 comprises 15 residues. Trimming took off 6 bases at V and 4 bases at J, with 15 bases between the two ends. CDR3 amino acids: CASRTGTRATGELFF. The CDR3 DNA sequence: TGTGCCAGTAGAACGGGAACCAGGGCCACCGGGGAGCTGTTTTTT.

This sequence joins TRBV25-1 and TRBJ2-7, with D possibly being TRBD1 (6 bases). This CDR3 is built from 12 residues. Trimming took off 9 bases at V and 4 bases at J, with 13 bases between the two ends. CDR1 is MGHDK, CDR2 SYGVNS, per germline. The CDR3 loop is CASRQGNYEQYF. CDR3 bases: TGTGCCAGTCGGCAGGGGAATTACGAGCAGTACTTC.

There are many counts of this clonotype. The J gene is TRBJ1-2, the V gene TRBV20-1, with 7 bases matching TRBD1. Per germline, CDR1 DFQATT and CDR2 SNEGSKA (reference sequence). The trim removed 6 bases at V and 7 bases at J, leaving 11 bases unmatched. The CDR3 loop spans 13 amino acids. The chain's CDR3 is CSALDRITTGYTF. Here the CDR3 DNA reads TGCAGTGCCCTGGACAGGATTACAACTGGCTACACCTTC.

This clonotype was observed a few times. With a much larger clone just one base away, this may be a read error. V is TRBV7-9 and J is TRBJ2-3, with 8 bases aligning to TRBD2. The V and J ends lost 1 base and 5 bases, in that order; junction bases with no gene match: 5. In germline, CDR1 is SEHNR, CDR2 FQNEAQ (reference sequence). CDR3 length: 15 residues. CDR3 residues: CASSLVPAGEDTQYF. The CDR3 DNA follows: TGTGCCAGCAGCTTAGTCCCAGCGGGAGAAGATACGCAGTATTTT. Looking up the rest from reference TRBV7-9 and TRBJ2-3 gives the full variable domain: DTGVSQNPRHKITKRGQNVTFRCDPISEHNRLYWYRQTLGQGPEFLTYFQNEAQLEKSRLLSDRFSAERPKGSFSTLEIQRTEQGDSAMYLCASSLVPAGEDTQYFGPGTRLTVL.

The chain combines TRBV5-1 with TRBJ2-7, with D unresolved. Germline V lookup: CDR1 SGHRS, CDR2 YFSETQ. The length of the CDR3 is 12 residues. V lost 1 base and J lost 6, with 8 bases in between. CDR3 nucleotide sequence: TGCGCCAGCAGCTTGTATCCGAGCGAGCAGTACTTC. It encodes CASSLYPSEQYF. Combining the CDR3 with reference TRBV5-1 and TRBJ2-7 gives the whole variable domain KAGVTQTPRYLIKTRGQQVTLSCSPISGHRSVSWYQQTPGQGLQFLFEYFSETQRNKGNFPGRFSGRQFSNSRSEMNVSTLELGDSALYLCASSLYPSEQYFGPGTRLTVT.